This TCR beta chain was recorded in a study of blood T cells in healthy people across ages. This clonotype was observed a handful of times. Germline loops: CDR1 SGHRS, CDR2 YFSETQ. The CDR3 has 16 residues. The V gene lost 4 bases and the J gene lost 0 bases, with 17 bases spanning the gap. Next came a second PCR, run for about 6 to 12 cycles, which used a sample-barcoded 5' primer along with a J-beta primer mix. TCRdb re-analysed the 5' RACE reads in MiXCR, keeping a single row per CDR3 protein. The profile covers more than 1.4 million distinct CDR3 sequences, with approximately 38% appearing a single time and around 8% taken by the ten largest.

V gene TRBV5-1 combines with J gene TRBJ2-7; TRBD1 or TRBD2 may be the D gene (5 bases each). The sequence was collected from a woman younger than 35 in good health. Sequencing used blood. CDR3 loop: CASSPNTGTASYEQYF. DNA for the CDR3: TGCGCCAGCAGCCCTAACACCGGGACGGCCTCCTACGAGCAGTACTTC.